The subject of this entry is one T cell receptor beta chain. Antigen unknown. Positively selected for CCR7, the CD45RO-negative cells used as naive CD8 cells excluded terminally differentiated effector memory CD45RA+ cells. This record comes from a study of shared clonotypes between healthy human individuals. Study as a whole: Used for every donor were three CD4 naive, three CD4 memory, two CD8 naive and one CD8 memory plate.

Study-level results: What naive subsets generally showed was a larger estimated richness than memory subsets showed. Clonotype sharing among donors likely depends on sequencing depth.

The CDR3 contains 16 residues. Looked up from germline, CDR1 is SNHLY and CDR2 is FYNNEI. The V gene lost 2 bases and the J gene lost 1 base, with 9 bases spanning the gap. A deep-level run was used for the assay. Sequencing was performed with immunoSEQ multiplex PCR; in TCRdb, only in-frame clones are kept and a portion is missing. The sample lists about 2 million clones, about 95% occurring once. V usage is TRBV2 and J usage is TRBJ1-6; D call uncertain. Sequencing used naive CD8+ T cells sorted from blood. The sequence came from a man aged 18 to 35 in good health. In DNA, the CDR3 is TGTGCCAGCAGTGAAATGTTGGTTTCCTATAATTCACCCCTCCACTTT. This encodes CASSEMLVSYNSPLHF.